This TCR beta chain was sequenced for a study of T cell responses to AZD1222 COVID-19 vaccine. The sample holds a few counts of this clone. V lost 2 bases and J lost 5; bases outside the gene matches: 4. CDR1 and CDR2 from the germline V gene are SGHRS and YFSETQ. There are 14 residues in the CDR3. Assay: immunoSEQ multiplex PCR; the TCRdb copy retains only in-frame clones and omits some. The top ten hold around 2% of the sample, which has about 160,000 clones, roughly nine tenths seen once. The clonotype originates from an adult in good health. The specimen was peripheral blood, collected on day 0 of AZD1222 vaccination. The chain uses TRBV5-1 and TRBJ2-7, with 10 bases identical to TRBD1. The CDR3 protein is CASSFGDRGHEQYF. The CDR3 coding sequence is TGCGCCAGCAGCTTCGGGGACAGGGGCCACGAGCAGTACTTC.